Only a few counts were recorded for the clone carrying this T cell receptor beta chain. The record originates from a study of T-cell reconstitution after alpha-beta-depleted transplantation in children. The TCRbeta library incorporated unique molecular identifiers. TCRdb ran MiXCR on the PCR reads and lists one entry per CDR3 protein. Of about 690,000 distinct CDR3 sequences in the sample, around 16% were seen once. Deletions cut 6 bases from V and 0 bases from J, with 9 bases between. This CDR3 spans 14 amino acids. Germline CDR1 is MNHNS and CDR2 is SASEGT. The chain is built from TRBV6-1 and TRBJ1-5; D is uncertain. The sequence came from a human donor who donated a stem cell graft to a child with acute myeloid leukemia. The starting material was PBMCs from the stem cell graft donor, obtained from the stem cell graft. CDR3 in DNA: TGTGCCAGCAGGGGCAGATATAGCAATCAGCCCCAGCATTTT. Residues: CASRGRYSNQPQHF.